Here is one T cell receptor (beta chain) with its context. The sample is drawn from a study of blood T cell repertoires in COVID-19. Study summary: The United States, Italy and Spain provided the acute and convalescent COVID-19 samples. PBMCs, B-cell-depleted T cells, or T cells provided the cDNA or gDNA that made up the material.

In the original analysis: Estimation of nucleated cell counts relied on the amplification of reference gene primers. Here immunoSEQ multiplex PCR was the method, and the copy in TCRdb shows in-frame clones only, minus some. D and trimming were read from the DNA, whereas the V and J calls and clone size are those reported in that table. The sample shows about 160,000 clones, approximately 91% of them seen only once. This receptor was identified in a man younger than 35 with acute or convalescent COVID-19. Sequences were obtained from peripheral blood.

The CDR3 sequence is CASNKGQYNEQFF. DNA for the CDR3: TGTGCCAGCAACAAGGGACAATACAATGAGCAGTTCTTC. The chain couples TRBV7-9 to TRBJ2-1; a weak D match, TRBD1 (6 bases). Trimming removed 7 bases from V and 4 bases from J, with 11 bases in between. The CDR3 covers 13 residues. The germline CDR1 and CDR2 sequences are SEHNR and FQNEAQ (reference sequence).